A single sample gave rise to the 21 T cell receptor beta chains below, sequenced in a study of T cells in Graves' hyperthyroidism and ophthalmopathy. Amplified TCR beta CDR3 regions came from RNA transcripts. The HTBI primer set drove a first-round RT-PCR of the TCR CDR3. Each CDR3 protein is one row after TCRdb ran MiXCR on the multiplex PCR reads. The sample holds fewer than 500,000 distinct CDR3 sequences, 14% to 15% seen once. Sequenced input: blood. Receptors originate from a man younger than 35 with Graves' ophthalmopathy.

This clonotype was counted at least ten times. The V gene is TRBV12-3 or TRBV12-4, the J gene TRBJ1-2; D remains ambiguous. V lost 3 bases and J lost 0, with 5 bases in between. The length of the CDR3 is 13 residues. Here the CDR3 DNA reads TGTGCCAGCAGTTTCACGACTAACTATGGCTACACCTTC. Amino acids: CASSFTTNYGYTF.

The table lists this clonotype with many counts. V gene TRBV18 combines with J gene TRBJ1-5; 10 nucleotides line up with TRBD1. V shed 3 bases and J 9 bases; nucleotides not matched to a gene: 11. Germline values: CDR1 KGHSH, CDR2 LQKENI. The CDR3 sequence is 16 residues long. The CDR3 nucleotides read TGTGCCAGCTCACCGTCCACCAGGGGACAGGGGTGGCCCCAGCATTTT. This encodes CASSPSTRGQGWPQHF.

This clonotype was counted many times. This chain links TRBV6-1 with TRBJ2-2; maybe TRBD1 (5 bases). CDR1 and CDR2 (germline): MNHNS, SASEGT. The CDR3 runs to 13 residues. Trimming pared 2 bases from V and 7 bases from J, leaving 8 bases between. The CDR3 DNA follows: TGTGCCAGCAGTGAACAGGGTGACGGGGAGCTGTTTTTT. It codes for CASSEQGDGELFF.

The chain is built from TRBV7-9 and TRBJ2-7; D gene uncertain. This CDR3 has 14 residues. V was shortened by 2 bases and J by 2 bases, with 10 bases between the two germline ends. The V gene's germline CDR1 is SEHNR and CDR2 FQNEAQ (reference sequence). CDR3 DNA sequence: TGTGCCAGCAGCTTAACCTTAGGTGCCTACGAGCAGTACTTC. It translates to CASSLTLGAYEQYF.

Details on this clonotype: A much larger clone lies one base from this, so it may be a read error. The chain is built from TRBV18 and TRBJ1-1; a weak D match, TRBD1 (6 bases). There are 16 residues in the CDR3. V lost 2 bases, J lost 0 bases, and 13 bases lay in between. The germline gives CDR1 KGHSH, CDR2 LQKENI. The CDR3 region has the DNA TGTGCCAGCTCACCAGACGACAGGAGTATGAACACTGAAGCTTTCTTT. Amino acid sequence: CASSPDDRSMNTEAFF. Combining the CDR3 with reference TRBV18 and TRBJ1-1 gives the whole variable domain NAGVMQNPRHLVRRRGQEARLRCSPMKGHSHVYWYRQLPEEGLKFMVYLQKENIIDESGMPKERFSAEFPKEGPSILRIQQVVRGDSAAYFCASSPDDRSMNTEAFFGQGTRLTVV.

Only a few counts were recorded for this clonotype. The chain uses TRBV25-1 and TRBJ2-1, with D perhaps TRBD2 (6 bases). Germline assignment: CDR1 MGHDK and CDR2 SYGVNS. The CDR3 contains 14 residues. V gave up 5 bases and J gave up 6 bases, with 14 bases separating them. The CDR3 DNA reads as TGTGCCAGCAGTTTGGGCCCCGGGGGCAATGAGCAGTTCTTC. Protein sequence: CASSLGPGGNEQFF.

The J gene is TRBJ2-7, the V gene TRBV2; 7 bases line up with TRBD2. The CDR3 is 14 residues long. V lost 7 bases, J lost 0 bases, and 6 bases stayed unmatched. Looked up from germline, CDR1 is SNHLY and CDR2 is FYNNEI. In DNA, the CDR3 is TGTGCCAGCACATCCGGGGGGAGCTCCTACGAGCAGTACTTC. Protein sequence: CASTSGGSSYEQYF.

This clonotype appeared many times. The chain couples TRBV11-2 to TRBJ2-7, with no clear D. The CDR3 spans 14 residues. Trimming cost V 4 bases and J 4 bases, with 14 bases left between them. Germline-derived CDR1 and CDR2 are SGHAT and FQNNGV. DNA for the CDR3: TGTGCCAGCAGCTCCCTCCGCTGGGGTTACGAGCAGTACTTC. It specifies CASSSLRWGYEQYF.

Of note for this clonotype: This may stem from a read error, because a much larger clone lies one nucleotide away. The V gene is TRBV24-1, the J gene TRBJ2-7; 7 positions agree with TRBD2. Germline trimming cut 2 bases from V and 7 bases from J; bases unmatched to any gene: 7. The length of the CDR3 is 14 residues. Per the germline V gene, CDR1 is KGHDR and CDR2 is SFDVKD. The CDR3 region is CATSDSGGTGEQYF. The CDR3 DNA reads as TGTGCCACCAGTGATTCCGGGGGGACTGGTGAGCAGTACTTC.

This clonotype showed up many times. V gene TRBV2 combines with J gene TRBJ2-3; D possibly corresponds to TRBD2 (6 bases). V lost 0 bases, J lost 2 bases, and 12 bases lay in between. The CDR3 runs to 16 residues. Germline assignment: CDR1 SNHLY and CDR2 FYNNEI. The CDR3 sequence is CASSEAGGANTDTQYF. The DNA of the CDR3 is TGTGCCAGCAGTGAAGCTGGAGGGGCGAACACAGATACGCAGTATTTT.

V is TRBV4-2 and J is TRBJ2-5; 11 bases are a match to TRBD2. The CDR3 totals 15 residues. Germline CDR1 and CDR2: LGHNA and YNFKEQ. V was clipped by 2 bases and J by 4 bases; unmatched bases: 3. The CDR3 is CASSQLAGGRETQYF. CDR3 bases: TGTGCCAGCAGCCAATTAGCGGGGGGGCGAGAGACCCAGTACTTC.

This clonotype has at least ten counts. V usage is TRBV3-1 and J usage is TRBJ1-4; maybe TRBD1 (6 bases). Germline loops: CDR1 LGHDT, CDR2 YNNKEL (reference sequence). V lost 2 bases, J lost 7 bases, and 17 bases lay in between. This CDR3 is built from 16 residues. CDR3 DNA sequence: TGTGCCAGCAGCCAACGAACGGGGGGCTACGGTGAAAAACTGTTTTTT. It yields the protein CASSQRTGGYGEKLFF.

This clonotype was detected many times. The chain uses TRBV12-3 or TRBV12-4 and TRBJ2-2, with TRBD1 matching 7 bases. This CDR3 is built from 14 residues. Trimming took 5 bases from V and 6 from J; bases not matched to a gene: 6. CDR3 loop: CASSRHRGAGELFF. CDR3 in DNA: TGTGCCAGCAGTCGCCACAGGGGAGCCGGGGAGCTGTTTTTT.

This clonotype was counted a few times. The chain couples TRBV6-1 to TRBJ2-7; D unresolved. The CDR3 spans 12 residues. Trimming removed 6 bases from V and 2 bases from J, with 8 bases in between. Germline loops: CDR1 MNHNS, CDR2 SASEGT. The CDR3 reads CASRGDPYEQYF. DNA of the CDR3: TGTGCCAGCAGGGGTGATCCCTACGAGCAGTACTTC.

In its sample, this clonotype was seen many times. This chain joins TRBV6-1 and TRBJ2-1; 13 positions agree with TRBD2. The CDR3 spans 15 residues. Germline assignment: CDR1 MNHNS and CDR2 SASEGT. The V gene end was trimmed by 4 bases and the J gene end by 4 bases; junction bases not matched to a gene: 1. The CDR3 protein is CASSGGLAGYNEQFF. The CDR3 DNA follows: TGTGCCAGCAGTGGGGGACTAGCGGGGTACAATGAGCAGTTCTTC.

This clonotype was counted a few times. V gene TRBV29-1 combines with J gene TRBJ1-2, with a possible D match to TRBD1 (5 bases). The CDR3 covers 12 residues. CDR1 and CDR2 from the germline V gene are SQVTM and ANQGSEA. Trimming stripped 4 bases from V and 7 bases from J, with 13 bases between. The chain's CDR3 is CSVVMGDGGYTF. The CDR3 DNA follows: TGCAGCGTTGTAATGGGGGATGGTGGCTACACCTTC.

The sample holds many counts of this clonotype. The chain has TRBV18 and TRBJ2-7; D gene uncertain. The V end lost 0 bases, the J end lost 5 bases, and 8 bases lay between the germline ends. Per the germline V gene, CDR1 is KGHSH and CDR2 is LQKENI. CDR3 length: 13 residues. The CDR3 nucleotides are TGTGCCAGCTCACCACCCAGCCTAGACGAGCAGTACTTC. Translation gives CASSPPSLDEQYF.

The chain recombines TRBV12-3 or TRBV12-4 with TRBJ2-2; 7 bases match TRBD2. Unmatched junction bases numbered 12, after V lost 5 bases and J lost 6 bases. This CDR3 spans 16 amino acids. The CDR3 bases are TGTGCCAGCAGTCGTGGTATGGGGGGGGGATCCGGGGAGCTGTTTTTT. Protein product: CASSRGMGGGSGELFF.

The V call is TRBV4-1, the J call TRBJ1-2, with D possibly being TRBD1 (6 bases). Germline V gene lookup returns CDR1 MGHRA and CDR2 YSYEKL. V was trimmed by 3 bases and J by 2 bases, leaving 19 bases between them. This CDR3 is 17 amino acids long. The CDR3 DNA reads TGCGCCAGCAGCCAGGGACCGGGACATTGGGAAAACTATGGCTACACCTTC. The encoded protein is CASSQGPGHWENYGYTF.

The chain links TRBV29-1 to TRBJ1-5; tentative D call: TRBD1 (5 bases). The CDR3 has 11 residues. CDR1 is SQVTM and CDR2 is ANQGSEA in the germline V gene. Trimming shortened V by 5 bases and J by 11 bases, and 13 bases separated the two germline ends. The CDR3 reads CSVLAWGAQHF. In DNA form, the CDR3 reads TGCAGCGTTCTGGCCTGGGGGGCCCAGCATTTT.

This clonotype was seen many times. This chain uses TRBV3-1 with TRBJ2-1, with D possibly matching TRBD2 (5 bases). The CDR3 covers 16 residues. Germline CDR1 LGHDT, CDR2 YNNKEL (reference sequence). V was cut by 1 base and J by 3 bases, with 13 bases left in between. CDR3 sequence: CASSQVGDPNYNEQFF. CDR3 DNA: TGTGCCAGCAGCCAAGTCGGGGATCCGAACTACAATGAGCAGTTCTTC.